These 9 T cell receptor beta chains were all obtained from the same sample, sequenced in a study of blood T cell repertoires in COVID-19. Data came from immunoSEQ multiplex PCR; TCRdb stores just in-frame clones and leaves some out. This table has more than 140,000 clones, about 79% appearing once. The material sequenced was peripheral blood. These receptors originate from a woman in her forties or fifties in a cohort sampled during active or convalescent COVID-19.

CDR3 protein: CATATPKGAGETQYF. In DNA form, the CDR3 reads TGTGCCACCGCGACTCCGAAGGGGGCGGGAGAGACCCAGTACTTC. The V call is TRBV24-1, the J call TRBJ2-5; the match to TRBD1 covers 7 bases. CDR1 and CDR2 (germline): KGHDR, SFDVKD. With V trimmed by 9 bases and J by 4 bases, 13 bases remained unmatched. This CDR3 is 15 amino acids long.

J is TRBJ1-2 and V is TRBV18, with 9 bases that match TRBD1. Germline trimming cut 3 bases from V and 8 bases from J; bases unmatched to any gene: 10. Germline CDR1 reads KGHSH; CDR2 reads LQKENI. The CDR3 is 15 residues long. CDR3 residues: CASSPADRGTRGYTF. DNA of the CDR3: TGTGCCAGCTCACCGGCGGACAGGGGAACGCGGGGCTACACCTTC.

This sequence joins TRBV7-9 and TRBJ1-2; D is perhaps TRBD1 (6 bases). Trimming removed 5 bases from V and 7 bases from J, with 17 bases in between. This CDR3 is built from 14 residues. Germline V gene lookup returns CDR1 SEHNR and CDR2 FQNEAQ (reference sequence). CDR3 DNA sequence: TGTGCCAGCAGCCCACTAGGGGGTCTTGCTGGCTACACCTTC. This sequence encodes CASSPLGGLAGYTF. The full variable domain, with the rest looked up from reference TRBV7-9 and TRBJ1-2, is DTGVSQNPRHKITKRGQNVTFRCDPISEHNRLYWYRQTLGQGPEFLTYFQNEAQLEKSRLLSDRFSAERPKGSFSTLEIQRTEQGDSAMYLCASSPLGGLAGYTFGSGTRLTVV.

The chain recombines TRBV5-1 with TRBJ1-2; D is perhaps TRBD1 (5 bases). The CDR3 consists of 14 residues. V gave up 4 bases and J gave up 5 bases, with 15 bases separating them. Germline assignment: CDR1 SGHRS and CDR2 YFSETQ. This CDR3 is CASSPMEGRYGYTF. The CDR3 region has the DNA TGCGCCAGCAGCCCTATGGAGGGGAGGTATGGCTACACCTTC.

This sequence joins TRBV7-3 and TRBJ2-2; D is ambiguous. Trimming took 2 bases from V and 7 from J, leaving 5 bases between them. The CDR3 consists of 12 residues. CDR1 and CDR2 from the germline V gene are SGHTA and FQGTGA. The CDR3 sequence: CASSLRVGELFF. In DNA form, the CDR3 reads TGTGCCAGCAGCTTACGCGTCGGGGAGCTGTTTTTT.

The chain uses TRBV19 and TRBJ2-2, with 8 bases fitting TRBD1. The V and J ends lost 10 bases and 7 bases, in that order; junction bases with no gene match: 23. This CDR3 region has 18 residues. Germline V CDR1 and CDR2: LNHDA, SQIVND (reference sequence). CDR3: CATCEGGNRGINNGELFF. The CDR3 DNA is TGTGCCACCTGCGAGGGGGGAAACAGGGGGATTAATAACGGGGAGCTGTTTTTT.

This clone came up once. This chain uses TRBV10-2 with TRBJ1-1; perhaps TRBD1 as D (5 bases). The CDR3 sequence is 15 residues long. CDR1 is WSHSY, CDR2 SAAADI, per germline. The V gene lost 8 bases and the J gene lost 8 bases, with 24 bases spanning the gap. CDR3 amino acids: CASLGGAETESEAFF. The DNA of the CDR3 is TGCGCCAGCCTCGGGGGAGCGGAAACGGAATCAGAAGCTTTCTTT.

This chain uses TRBV19 with TRBJ1-2, with D perhaps matching TRBD1 (6 bases). The V end lost 3 bases, the J end lost 4 bases, and 24 bases lay between the germline ends. The CDR3 totals 18 residues. CDR1 and CDR2 from the germline V gene are LNHDA and SQIVND (reference sequence). The CDR3 loop reads CASSIESLPGHGIYGYTF. The CDR3 DNA reads TGTGCCAGTAGTATTGAATCTCTTCCGGGACACGGAATCTATGGCTACACCTTC.

The chain links TRBV5-8 to TRBJ1-6; TRBD1 matches at 9 bases. Germline V gene data show CDR1 as SGHTS and CDR2 as YDEGEE. CDR3 length equals 16 residues. V trimming: 2 bases; J trimming: 6 bases; junction bases outside the gene matches: 6. CDR3 sequence: CASSLTGQGLNSPLHF. The CDR3 DNA reads as TGTGCCAGCAGCTTAACGGGACAGGGACTTAATTCACCCCTCCACTTT. Filled out from reference TRBV5-8 and TRBJ1-6, the complete variable domain reads EAGVTQSPTHLIKTRGQQATLRCSPISGHTSVYWYQQALGLGLQFLLWYDEGEERNRGNFPPRFSGRQFPNYSSELNVNALELEDSALYLCASSLTGQGLNSPLHFGNGTRLTVT.